Here is one TCR beta chain with its context. Its cognate antigen is unknown. The data originate from a study of beta chain features in type 1 diabetes. Overall study context: Examined across all samples were approximately 99 million sorted cells.

All of the isolated RNA was reverse transcribed, so expressed TCRB transcripts were sequenced. Only in-frame clones appear in the TCRdb table, and some are missing; sequencing was by immunoSEQ multiplex PCR. The top ten hold 0.017% of the sample, which has 250,000 to 350,000 clones, around an eighth seen once. Notes on the study in general: Moderate yet significant TCRB CDR3 shortening was seen in Type 1 diabetes patients in all four CD4+ subsets.

Per the germline V gene, CDR1 is ENHRY and CDR2 is SYGVKD. The V segment lost 2 bases and the J segment 1 base; nucleotides outside the gene matches: 11. CDR3 length equals 19 residues. This chain uses TRBV10-3 with TRBJ2-1; 10 nucleotides align to TRBD1. Sequenced sample: naive CD4+ T cells from blood. This receptor was identified in a young man with type 1 diabetes. The CDR3 nucleotides read TGTGCCATCAGTGAGCCCACGGGACAGGGGACCGTATCCTACAATGAGCAGTTCTTC. Amino acids: CAISEPTGQGTVSYNEQFF.